This T cell receptor (beta chain) is drawn from a study of cytomegalovirus exposure and HLA in healthy donors. All the people who gave samples were healthy bone marrow donors. A multiplex PCR was run with 60 Vbeta primers and 13 Jbeta primers. Method: immunoSEQ multiplex PCR; TCRdb's copy keeps in-frame clones and lacks some. In the table there are about 180,000 clones, about 80% of which are singletons. The CDR3 totals 14 residues. The V gene end was trimmed by 7 bases and the J gene end by 3 bases; junction bases not matched to a gene: 7. CDR1 and CDR2 (germline): ENHRY, SYGVKD. This chain joins TRBV10-3 and TRBJ2-3; 7 bases fit TRBD2. Sequencing was done on a sample of PBMCs. The TCR originated in a man aged 35 to 55 in good health and CMV-seronegative. The CDR3 is CAITAGEGTDTQYF. The CDR3 coding sequence is TGTGCCATCACCGCGGGGGAGGGGACAGATACGCAGTATTTT.